This is a list of T cell receptor beta chains from one sample in a study of neurological immune-mediated disorders. In TCRdb, the 5' RACE reads were re-called with MiXCR into one record per CDR3 protein. This sample carries about 33,000 distinct CDR3 sequences, more than 10% of them seen once, and the ten largest clones take around 2.3%. The sequenced material came from PBMCs. These receptors all come from a middle-aged woman in good health. The CDR3 runs from the conserved cysteine through the conserved F or W. The D gene is left open where the match is weak. Only part of the rows carry a size: once, few, many, or a class if the clone is expanded.

D gene: TRBD2
clone size: many
V gene: TRBV7-2
J gene: TRBJ2-5
CDR3 protein: CASSAGGYQETQYF
CDR3 DNA: TGTGCCAGCAGCGCGGGGGGGTACCAAGAGACCCAGTACTTC

D gene: TRBD1
clone size: many
V gene: TRBV28
J gene: TRBJ2-3
CDR3 protein: CASSSPRKGQVRSYF
CDR3 DNA: TGTGCCAGCAGTTCACCAAGGAAGGGACAGGTTAGGTCGTATTTT

D gene: -
clone size: -
V gene: TRBV7-2
J gene: TRBJ2-1
CDR3 protein: CASSLAEGSYNEQFF
CDR3 DNA: TGTGCCAGCAGCTTAGCGGAAGGCTCCTACAATGAGCAGTTCTTC

D gene: -
clone size: many
V gene: TRBV5-1
J gene: TRBJ1-1
CDR3 protein: CASTPGPIGDTEAFF
CDR3 DNA: TGCGCCAGCACCCCGGGACCCATTGGGGACACTGAAGCTTTCTTT

D gene: TRBD2
clone size: many
V gene: TRBV7-2
J gene: TRBJ2-3
CDR3 protein: CASSPMTSSDTQYF
CDR3 DNA: TGTGCCAGCAGCCCTATGACTAGCTCAGATACGCAGTATTTT

D gene: TRBD2
clone size: few
V gene: TRBV6-1
J gene: TRBJ2-5
CDR3 protein: CASSEGGSETQYF
CDR3 DNA: TGTGCCAGCAGTGAGGGGGGGTCGGAGACCCAGTACTTC

D gene: -
clone size: many
V gene: TRBV6-1
J gene: TRBJ2-2
CDR3 protein: CAGWGRDNTGELFF
CDR3 DNA: TGTGCCGGATGGGGACGGGATAACACCGGGGAGCTGTTTTTT

D gene: -
clone size: many
V gene: TRBV29-1
J gene: TRBJ1-3
CDR3 protein: CSVAASGNTIYF
CDR3 DNA: TGCAGCGTCGCCGCATCTGGAAACACCATATATTTT

D gene: -
clone size: few
V gene: TRBV5-1
J gene: TRBJ2-7
CDR3 protein: CASSLGGEPYEQYF
CDR3 DNA: TGCGCCAGCAGTTTGGGGGGAGAGCCCTACGAGCAGTACTTC

D gene: -
clone size: many
V gene: TRBV20-1
J gene: TRBJ1-5
CDR3 protein: CSVARGYNQPQHF
CDR3 DNA: TGCAGTGTAGCCAGGGGTTATAATCAGCCCCAGCATTTT

D gene: -
clone size: medium-sized
V gene: TRBV7-2
J gene: TRBJ2-7
CDR3 protein: CASRKTAESSYEQYF
CDR3 DNA: TGTGCCAGCAGAAAGACGGCCGAAAGCTCCTACGAGCAGTACTTC

D gene: TRBD2
clone size: -
V gene: TRBV5-4
J gene: TRBJ2-6
CDR3 protein: CASSLGPGGSGANVLTF
CDR3 DNA: TGTGCCAGCAGCTTGGGTCCGGGGGGCTCTGGGGCCAACGTCCTGACTTTC

D gene: TRBD1
clone size: many
V gene: TRBV10-3
J gene: TRBJ1-1
CDR3 protein: CAIRGTGPLYTEAFF
CDR3 DNA: TGTGCCATCAGGGGGACAGGTCCCCTTTACACTGAAGCTTTCTTT